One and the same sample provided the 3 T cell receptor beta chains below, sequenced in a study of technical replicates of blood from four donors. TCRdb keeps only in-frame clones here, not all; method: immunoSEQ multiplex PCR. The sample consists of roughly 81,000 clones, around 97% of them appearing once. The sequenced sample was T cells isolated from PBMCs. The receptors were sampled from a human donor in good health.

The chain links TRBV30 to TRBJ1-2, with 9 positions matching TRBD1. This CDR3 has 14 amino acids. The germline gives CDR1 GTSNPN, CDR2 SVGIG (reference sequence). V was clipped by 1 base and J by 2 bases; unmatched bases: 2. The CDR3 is CAWSAGQGNYGYTF. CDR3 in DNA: TGTGCCTGGAGTGCCGGACAGGGGAACTATGGCTACACCTTC.

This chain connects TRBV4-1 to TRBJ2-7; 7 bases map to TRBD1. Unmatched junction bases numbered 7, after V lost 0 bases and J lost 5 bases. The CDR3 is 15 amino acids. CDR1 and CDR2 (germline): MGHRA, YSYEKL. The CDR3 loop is CASSQDPRQGHEQYF. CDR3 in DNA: TGCGCCAGCAGCCAAGACCCTCGACAGGGCCACGAGCAGTACTTC.

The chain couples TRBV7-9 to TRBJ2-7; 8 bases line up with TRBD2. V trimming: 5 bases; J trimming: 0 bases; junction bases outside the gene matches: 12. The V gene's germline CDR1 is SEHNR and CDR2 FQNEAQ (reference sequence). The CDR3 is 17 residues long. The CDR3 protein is CASSRLGGGRNSYEQYF. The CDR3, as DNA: TGTGCCAGCAGCCGGTTGGGGGGCGGGAGGAACTCCTACGAGCAGTACTTC.